The clone carrying this TCR beta chain has more than one count but fewer than ten. This record belongs to a study of blood T cell repertoires in COVID-19. Looking at the study overall: COVID-19 samples collected from the United States, Italy and Spain covered acute and convalescent phases. T cells, B-cell-depleted T cells, or PBMCs provided the cDNA or gDNA that served as material.

Original analysis: Cell counts per sample came from amplifying reference gene primers. TCRdb keeps only in-frame clones here, not all; method: immunoSEQ multiplex PCR. V and J calls and clone size are those listed in that table; D and trimming were worked out from the DNA. The sample holds approximately 150,000 clones, under 80% seen once. The ends were cut back, 4 bases at V and 1 base at J, with 10 bases in the middle. Germline CDR1 KGHSH, CDR2 LQKENI. The CDR3 covers 14 residues. The sample was peripheral blood. The clonotype originates from a man in his sixties with acute or convalescent COVID-19. The genes are TRBV18 and TRBJ1-1; D unclear. The CDR3 loop is CASSLQTSNTEAFF. The CDR3 DNA reads TGTGCCAGCTCACTACAAACCTCGAACACTGAAGCTTTCTTT.